The source of this T cell receptor beta chain is a study of blood T cell repertoires in COVID-19. About the study: Spain, Italy and the United States supplied samples that represented acute and convalescent COVID-19. In each case, the material was cDNA or gDNA derived from T cells, B-cell-depleted T cells, or PBMCs.

Using immunoSEQ multiplex PCR, the repertoire was profiled, and TCRdb retains in-frame clones only, with some absent. The table has 250,000 to 350,000 clones, roughly 86% seen once. Germline V gene sequence: CDR1 MDHEN, CDR2 SYDVKM. The CDR3 sequence is 14 residues long. The V and J ends lost 7 bases and 3 bases, in that order; junction bases with no gene match: 6. During active infection, Seattle patients enrolled and were then monitored through disease. This clone was observed a handful of times. Input material: peripheral blood. This receptor was obtained from a woman under 40 with COVID-19, enrolled during active disease. The V call is TRBV28, the J call TRBJ2-7, with TRBD2 matching 10 bases. The DNA of the CDR3 is TGTGCCAGCAACCCCGGACTAGCGGACTACGAGCAGTACTTC. Its protein product is CASNPGLADYEQYF.